Following are 8 T cell receptor beta chains from one sample sequenced in a study of neurological immune-mediated disorders. Time point specified: longitudinal time-point 3. TCRdb re-called the 5' RACE reads through MiXCR, storing one row per CDR3 protein. The sample has approximately 58,000 distinct CDR3 sequences; approximately 9.2% are singletons. Sequencing was performed on PBMCs. These receptors all stem from a woman aged 40 to 49 in good health.

This clonotype occurred many times. The J gene is TRBJ1-2, the V gene TRBV20-1; 7 bases align to TRBD1. In germline, CDR1 is DFQATT, CDR2 SNEGSKA (reference sequence). The CDR3 spans 12 residues. J gave up 8 bases and V 5 bases, and 8 bases lay outside the gene matches. CDR3 nucleotides: TGCAGTGCTCCGACAGGGTATCAGGGCTACACCTTC. This sequence encodes CSAPTGYQGYTF.

The table lists this clonotype with many counts. The V and J genes are TRBV5-8 and TRBJ2-7; D may be TRBD1 or TRBD2 (6 bases each). In germline, CDR1 is SGHTS, CDR2 YDEGEE. V gave up 7 bases and J gave up 2 bases, with 25 bases separating them. The CDR3 has 17 amino acids. CDR3 loop: CASWGAQAPGVTYEQYF. Here the CDR3 DNA reads TGTGCCAGCTGGGGGGCCCAGGCGCCAGGCGTGACCTACGAGCAGTACTTC.

This clonotype was seen ten or more times. V usage is TRBV9 and J usage is TRBJ2-3; D ambiguous. The V gene lost 1 base and the J gene lost 6 bases, with 15 bases spanning the gap. This CDR3 spans 15 amino acids. Germline V gene data show CDR1 as SGDLS and CDR2 as YYNGEE. CDR3 residues: CASSVPLSNGDTQYF. For the CDR3, the DNA is TGTGCCAGCAGCGTACCCCTTAGCAATGGGGATACGCAGTATTTT.

This clonotype was detected ten times or more. The chain carries TRBV5-1 and TRBJ1-1; TRBD1 aligns across 9 bases. Trimming at V came to 4 bases and at J to 4 bases, leaving 2 bases not matched to a gene. Germline V gene sequence: CDR1 SGHRS, CDR2 YFSETQ. The CDR3 runs 13 residues. For the CDR3, the DNA is TGCGCCAGCAGCCAGACAGGGGGCACTGAAGCTTTCTTT. This gives the protein CASSQTGGTEAFF.

This clonotype was seen repeatedly, ten times or more. This rearrangement joins TRBV24-1 to TRBJ2-2; D might be TRBD1 (5 bases). Germline V gene sequence: CDR1 KGHDR, CDR2 SFDVKD. V lost 0 bases, J lost 6 bases, and 10 bases lay in between. The CDR3 runs to 15 residues. In DNA, the CDR3 is TGTGCCACCAGTGATTTGAAACAGGACCCCGGGGAGCTGTTTTTT. This translates into CATSDLKQDPGELFF.

Many counts were recorded for this clonotype. The chain combines TRBV30 with TRBJ1-1, with D unresolved. In germline, CDR1 is GTSNPN, CDR2 SVGIG (reference sequence). The CDR3 is 12 amino acids. V was cut by 2 bases and J by 4 bases, with 8 bases left in between. The CDR3 sequence is CAWSSIITEAFF. The CDR3 bases are TGTGCCTGGAGTTCGATAATCACTGAAGCTTTCTTT.

This clonotype was recorded at least ten times. This chain connects TRBV7-2 to TRBJ2-5; 11 bases are shared with TRBD2. The V gene end was trimmed by 5 bases and the J gene end by 5 bases; junction bases not matched to a gene: 7. The CDR3 is 15 residues long. Germline CDR1 SGHTA, CDR2 FQGNSA. The CDR3 sequence is CASSVNIAGGETQYF. CDR3 bases: TGTGCCAGCAGCGTCAATATAGCGGGGGGGGAGACCCAGTACTTC. The full variable domain, with the rest looked up from reference TRBV7-2 and TRBJ2-5, is GAGVSQSPSNKVTEKGKDVELRCDPISGHTALYWYRQSLGQGLEFLIYFQGNSAPDKSGLPSDRFSAERTGGSVSTLTIQRTQQEDSAVYLCASSVNIAGGETQYFGPGTRLLVL.

This clonotype was picked up many times. The chain combines TRBV5-1 with TRBJ2-5, with D perhaps assigned TRBD1 or TRBD2 (5 bases each). The V and J ends lost 2 bases and 5 bases respectively, with 16 bases between them. Germline CDR1 and CDR2: SGHRS and YFSETQ. The CDR3 is made up of 15 amino acids. The CDR3 DNA is TGCGCCAGCAGCTTCGGGGACCTGACCCCGGAGACCCAGTACTTC. Encoded protein: CASSFGDLTPETQYF.